This TCR beta chain was identified in a study of shared clonotypes between healthy human individuals. At the deep level, the assay was run. Clones were sequenced by immunoSEQ multiplex PCR, and TCRdb holds only the in-frame ones, with some missing. Seen here are some 1 million clones, around 76% observed once, and the top ten hold around 1.5%. The CDR3 is made up of 16 amino acids. The V gene end was trimmed by 4 bases and the J gene end by 7 bases; junction bases not matched to a gene: 8. The V gene's germline CDR1 is MNHEY and CDR2 SVGAGI. The V call is TRBV6-5, the J call TRBJ2-3, with 13 positions matching TRBD2. This clonotype originated in a man aged 18 to 29 in good health. Sequencing input: memory CD4+ T cells sorted from blood. Subset in this sample: CD45RA-negative fraction. The CDR3 DNA is TGTGCCAGCAGTTCCTTCGGACTAGCGGGAGCAAATACGCAGTATTTT. It specifies CASSSFGLAGANTQYF.